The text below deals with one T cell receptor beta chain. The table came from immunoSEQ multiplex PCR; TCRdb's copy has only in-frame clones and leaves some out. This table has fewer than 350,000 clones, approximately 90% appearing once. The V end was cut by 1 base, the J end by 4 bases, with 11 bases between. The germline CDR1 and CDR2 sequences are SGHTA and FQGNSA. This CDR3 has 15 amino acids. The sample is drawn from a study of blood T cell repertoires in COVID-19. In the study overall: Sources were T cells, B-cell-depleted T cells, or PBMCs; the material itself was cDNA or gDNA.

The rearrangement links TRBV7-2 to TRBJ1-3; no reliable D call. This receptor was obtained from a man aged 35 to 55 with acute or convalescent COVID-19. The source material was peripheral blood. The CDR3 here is CASSLDSYIGNTIYF. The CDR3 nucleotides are TGTGCCAGCAGCTTAGACAGTTATATCGGAAACACCATATATTTT.